These 19 T cell receptor beta chains were all obtained from the same sample, sequenced in a study of CD8 T cells in ankylosing spondylitis. Via MiXCR, TCRdb re-called the 5' RACE reads, giving one row per CDR3 protein. Of under 250,000 distinct CDR3 sequences detected, under 8.5% appear once; the ten largest clones hold 4% to 5.5%. Sequenced sample: blood, either unsorted or a sorted T cell fraction (not recorded which). The source is a female donor with ankylosing spondylitis or in good health (not recorded which).

This clonotype was counted many times. The chain links TRBV2 to TRBJ2-5, with D possibly being TRBD2 (5 bases). V lost 3 bases to trimming and J lost 5 bases, with 16 bases between them. This CDR3 has 15 amino acids. Per the germline V gene, CDR1 is SNHLY and CDR2 is FYNNEI. This CDR3 is CASSETPLARETQYF. Here the CDR3 DNA reads TGTGCCAGCAGTGAGACCCCGCTAGCTCGGGAGACCCAGTACTTC.

This clonotype showed up many times. The J gene is TRBJ2-5, the V gene TRBV20-1, with D unclear. Trimming removed 4 bases at V and 0 bases at J, with 15 bases between. CDR1 is DFQATT, CDR2 SNEGSKA, per germline (reference sequence). The CDR3 extends over 15 amino acids. In nucleotides, the CDR3 is TGCAGTGCTAACGTCCCCTTCGGAGACCAAGAGACCCAGTACTTC. Protein: CSANVPFGDQETQYF.

This clonotype was seen at least ten times. This chain links TRBV20-1 with TRBJ2-5; perhaps TRBD1 as D (5 bases). The germline gives CDR1 DFQATT, CDR2 SNEGSKA (reference sequence). This CDR3 spans 11 amino acids. Deletions cut 4 bases from V and 3 bases from J, with 6 bases between. Written as DNA, the CDR3 is TGCAGTGCTATCAGGGAAGAGACCCAGTACTTC. Translated, it gives CSAIREETQYF.

This clonotype was picked up many times. The rearrangement uses TRBV3-1 and TRBJ2-7; 11 nucleotides align to TRBD2. The CDR3 spans 16 residues. CDR1 LGHDT and CDR2 YNNKEL come from the germline V gene (reference sequence). V trimming: 5 bases; J trimming: 2 bases; junction bases outside the gene matches: 8. CDR3 nucleotide sequence: TGTGCCAGCAGCGATGGACTAGCGGGCTCCCCCTACGAGCAGTACTTC. Amino acids: CASSDGLAGSPYEQYF.

This clonotype was recorded at least ten times. The V call is TRBV20-1, the J call TRBJ2-1, with TRBD2 matching over 14 bases. Germline V gene lookup returns CDR1 DFQATT and CDR2 SNEGSKA (reference sequence). Unmatched junction bases numbered 8, after V lost 2 bases and J lost 2 bases. The CDR3 loop spans 18 amino acids. DNA of the CDR3: TGCAGTGCTAGACGACCCGGGACTAGCGGGAGACCCTACAATGAGCAGTTCTTC. Amino acid sequence: CSARRPGTSGRPYNEQFF.

This clonotype occurred many times. The chain joins TRBV10-3 to TRBJ2-5; D uncertain. The germline gives CDR1 ENHRY, CDR2 SYGVKD. Deletions cut 8 bases from V and 5 bases from J, with 9 bases between. The CDR3 consists of 11 residues. The CDR3 loop is CAIGSGETQYF. The CDR3 DNA sequence: TGTGCCATCGGCAGTGGGGAGACCCAGTACTTC.

In its sample, this clonotype was seen many times. The chain links TRBV6-2 or TRBV6-3 to TRBJ1-1; D unresolved. Germline V lookup: CDR1 MNHEY, CDR2 SVGEGT. The CDR3 contains 15 residues. V was pared by 6 bases and J by 0 bases, with 14 bases between. As DNA, the CDR3 is TGTGCCAGCAGAACACATTCGGTCATGAACACTGAAGCTTTCTTT. This codes for CASRTHSVMNTEAFF.

At least ten counts were recorded for this clonotype. This chain joins TRBV24-1 and TRBJ2-3; D might be TRBD2 (5 bases). CDR1 and CDR2 (germline): KGHDR, SFDVKD. This CDR3 is built from 16 residues. V was clipped by 6 bases and J by 2 bases, with 17 bases between them. The CDR3 nucleotides are TGTGCCACCAGTCGCGGCGGGCGGATGACCACAGATACGCAGTATTTT. It translates to CATSRGGRMTTDTQYF.

This clonotype was seen more than once but under ten times. Here the CDR3 DNA reads TGTGCCAGCAGTCCCCCCCGTGTAGGGACATACACCGGGGAGCTGTTTTTT. Its protein product is CASSPPRVGTYTGELFF. J is TRBJ2-2 and V is TRBV6-2 or TRBV6-3, with a weak D call TRBD1 (6 bases). The CDR3 is 17 residues long. Germline V gene data show CDR1 as MNHEY and CDR2 as SVGEGT. V gave up 5 bases and J gave up 3 bases, with 19 bases separating them.

This clonotype was seen a few times. V gene TRBV7-2 combines with J gene TRBJ1-2; 7 nucleotides match TRBD1. Unmatched junction bases numbered 10, after V lost 5 bases and J lost 4 bases. The CDR3 is 15 amino acids. Germline V gene data show CDR1 as SGHTA and CDR2 as FQGNSA. CDR3 amino acids: CASSPIRGRLYGYTF. CDR3 coding DNA: TGTGCCAGCAGCCCTATTAGGGGGCGCCTCTATGGCTACACCTTC.

The chain uses TRBV7-2 and TRBJ2-3; tentative D call: TRBD2 (6 bases). V was clipped by 8 bases and J by 5 bases, with 20 bases between them. The CDR3 spans 15 residues. Germline CDR1 reads SGHTA; CDR2 reads FQGNSA. CDR3 in amino acids: CASAKRAPGIDTQYF. DNA for the CDR3: TGTGCCAGCGCAAAGCGGGCCCCGGGGATAGATACGCAGTATTTT.

The chain has TRBV4-2 and TRBJ2-1; 7 bases map to TRBD1. V dropped 4 bases and J dropped 6; count of bases not matched to a gene: 6. Germline V lookup: CDR1 LGHNA, CDR2 YNFKEQ. The CDR3 is 14 residues long. The CDR3 DNA follows: TGTGCCAGCAGCCCTGGGGACAGACTCAATGAGCAGTTCTTC. This codes for CASSPGDRLNEQFF.

There are a few counts of this clonotype. The chain uses TRBV4-3 and TRBJ2-7; 8 nucleotides align to TRBD2. There are 15 residues in the CDR3. The V segment lost 1 base and the J segment 3 bases; nucleotides outside the gene matches: 5. Germline CDR1 LGHNA, CDR2 YSLEER. CDR3 nucleotide sequence: TGCGCCAGCAGCCAAGGATTACTAGCGGACTACGAGCAGTACTTC. Its protein product is CASSQGLLADYEQYF.

The table lists this clonotype with many counts. V gene TRBV6-1 combines with J gene TRBJ2-7; D ambiguous. This CDR3 is 14 amino acids long. Deletions cut 5 bases from V and 2 bases from J, with 13 bases between. Germline V lookup: CDR1 MNHNS, CDR2 SASEGT. CDR3 sequence: CASSPWARPYEQYF. For the CDR3, the DNA is TGTGCCAGCAGTCCCTGGGCCCGTCCCTACGAGCAGTACTTC.

This clonotype has a count of ten or more. Lacking the conserved final phenylalanine or tryptophan, this CDR3 likely reflects a read error. The limits of the CDR3 on the DNA are not certain, so only TCRdb's listed CDR3 is given. The CDR3: CASSAGRSGI. The V gene is TRBV6-1, the J gene TRBJ1-2; TRBD1, the table's D call, lacks a check against the DNA. The CDR3 has 10 residues if both end residues are counted. The germline V gene has CDR1 MNHNS and CDR2 SASEGT.

V usage is TRBV7-2 and J usage is TRBJ2-5; D not resolved. Deletions cut 5 bases from V and 1 base from J, with 14 bases between. This CDR3 spans 15 amino acids. CDR1 SGHTA and CDR2 FQGNSA come from the germline V gene. The CDR3 loop is CASSHSSQIQETQYF. CDR3 in DNA: TGTGCCAGCAGCCATTCGTCCCAGATCCAAGAGACCCAGTACTTC.

Concerning this clonotype: A read error may explain this, as a much larger clone is one base away. The DNA of the CDR3 is TGTGCCAACAGCTTGGCGGGGGACGGCTACGAGCAGTACTTC. Protein product: CANSLAGDGYEQYF. The V and J genes are TRBV5-5 and TRBJ2-7, with TRBD2 matching 7 bases. The CDR3 has 14 residues. The germline V gene encodes CDR1 SGHKS and CDR2 YYEKEE (reference sequence). The full variable domain, completed using reference TRBV5-5 and TRBJ2-7, is DAGVTQSPTHLIKTRGQQVTLRCSPISGHKSVSWYQQVLGQGPQFIFQYYEKEERGRGNFPDRFSARQFPNYSSELNVNALLLGDSALYLCANSLAGDGYEQYFGPGTRLTVT.

This clonotype appeared a few times. The chain is built from TRBV19 and TRBJ1-5; 9 bases are shared with TRBD1. This CDR3 has 15 residues. Germline trimming cut 7 bases from V and 5 bases from J; bases unmatched to any gene: 9. Per the germline V gene, CDR1 is LNHDA and CDR2 is SQIVND (reference sequence). CDR3 residues: CASTPGTGNDQPQHF. The CDR3 coding sequence is TGTGCCAGTACCCCCGGGACAGGGAACGATCAGCCCCAGCATTTT.

The table lists this clonotype with many counts. The gene calls are TRBV4-3 and TRBJ2-1; 11 bases are shared with TRBD2. There are 15 residues in the CDR3. The J segment lost 9 bases and the V segment lost 0 bases, leaving 4 bases of the junction unmatched. CDR1 and CDR2 from the germline V gene are LGHNA and YSLEER. CDR3 protein: CASSQDSGRGSEQFF. The CDR3 region has the DNA TGCGCCAGCAGCCAAGATAGCGGGAGGGGGAGTGAGCAGTTCTTC.